The 13 T cell receptor beta chains in this list originate from one sample, sequenced in a study of shared T cell receptors in the human thymus. Assay used: immunoSEQ multiplex PCR; TCRdb lists only in-frame clones, some missing. The sample carries hundreds of thousands of clones, approximately 87% recorded once. These data were likewise used in another study, on human thymus T cells.

The sequencing input was thymocytes. The source is a boy under two years old with a congenital heart defect.

This rearrangement joins TRBV27 to TRBJ1-2; 8 bases align to TRBD1. Losses at the gene ends were 4 bases for V and 0 bases for J; bases not matched to a gene: 4. CDR1 and CDR2 (germline): MNHEY, SMNVEV (reference sequence). This CDR3 spans 15 amino acids. In nucleotides, the CDR3 is TGTGCCAGCAGTTCCCCAGGGGGCGCTAACTATGGCTACACCTTC. The encoded protein is CASSSPGGANYGYTF.

CDR3 sequence: CASLGGPAGNEQFF. CDR3 bases: TGCGCCAGCCTTGGCGGCCCCGCGGGGAATGAGCAGTTCTTC. The rearrangement joins TRBV5-1 to TRBJ2-1; a weak D match, TRBD2 (6 bases). V lost 7 bases and J 7 bases, leaving 18 bases between the germline ends. Germline V gives CDR1 SGHRS, CDR2 YFSETQ. This CDR3 is built from 14 residues.

This rearrangement joins TRBV27 to TRBJ2-2; the D gene is possibly TRBD2 (8 bases). The CDR3 contains 22 residues. Between the trimmed V and J ends, which lost 3 bases and 0 bases, there was a span of 29 bases. Germline V CDR1 and CDR2: MNHEY, SMNVEV (reference sequence). Here the CDR3 reads CASSFSGGKGQRRTANTGELFF. The CDR3 DNA sequence: TGTGCCAGCAGTTTCTCGGGGGGGAAGGGACAGCGAAGGACCGCGAACACCGGGGAGCTGTTTTTT.

This chain joins TRBV4-1 and TRBJ1-4; a possible D gene is TRBD1 (6 bases). The CDR3 spans 16 residues. The germline CDR1 and CDR2 sequences are MGHRA and YSYEKL. V was pared by 0 bases and J by 8 bases, with 16 bases between. Written as DNA, the CDR3 is TGCGCCAGCAGCCAAGATCAAGAGGGGGTCGGGGAAAAACTGTTTTTT. This sequence encodes CASSQDQEGVGEKLFF.

This chain uses TRBV6-1 with TRBJ2-3, with a weak D call TRBD2 (5 bases). The CDR3 contains 14 residues. V was shortened by 8 bases and J by 0 bases, with 12 bases between the two germline ends. Germline CDR1 and CDR2: MNHNS and SASEGT. The CDR3 is CASLLAISTDTQYF. The DNA for the CDR3 is TGTGCCAGCCTTCTAGCCATCAGCACAGATACGCAGTATTTT.

This sequence joins TRBV5-1 and TRBJ2-7; 7 positions match TRBD1. This CDR3 has 16 amino acids. Germline CDR1 is SGHRS and CDR2 is YFSETQ. The ends lost 3 bases at V and 2 bases at J; junction bases unmatched: 11. The CDR3 coding sequence is TGCGCCAGCAGCTATTTACAGGGGTCGGGCCCCTACGAGCAGTACTTC. Protein product: CASSYLQGSGPYEQYF.

V is TRBV18 and J is TRBJ1-3; D might be TRBD1 (5 bases). Germline V gene data show CDR1 as KGHSH and CDR2 as LQKENI. The CDR3 covers 14 residues. Trimming removed 0 bases at V and 4 bases at J, with 7 bases between. CDR3 sequence (DNA): TGTGCCAGCTCACCACCAGGGGCCGGAAACACCATATATTTT. Residues: CASSPPGAGNTIYF.

The chain is built from TRBV5-1 and TRBJ2-7, with D tentatively TRBD1 (5 bases). Germline CDR1 and CDR2: SGHRS and YFSETQ. V lost 2 bases to trimming and J lost 3 bases, with 6 bases between them. The CDR3 is 12 residues long. The CDR3: CASSFDSYEQYF. The DNA of the CDR3 is TGCGCCAGCAGCTTCGACAGCTACGAGCAGTACTTC.

This rearrangement joins TRBV9 to TRBJ2-1; 7 bases are shared with TRBD1. CDR3 length equals 16 residues. Trimming took 1 base from V and 2 from J; bases not matched to a gene: 6. CDR1 and CDR2 from the germline V gene are SGDLS and YYNGEE. The CDR3 reads CASSVFVTGTYNEQFF. For the CDR3, the DNA is TGTGCCAGCAGCGTATTCGTGACAGGGACCTACAATGAGCAGTTCTTC.

V usage is TRBV6-5 and J usage is TRBJ1-1; TRBD1 is a possible D gene (5 bases). V lost 5 bases, J lost 0 bases, and 13 bases lay in between. The germline gives CDR1 MNHEY, CDR2 SVGAGI. The CDR3 loop spans 15 amino acids. The CDR3 sequence is CASSPTDSLNTEAFF. The DNA for the CDR3 is TGTGCCAGCAGTCCCACAGACAGCTTGAACACTGAAGCTTTCTTT.

The CDR3 is CAWSVTHRLDQPQHF. For the CDR3, the DNA is TGTGCCTGGAGTGTAACCCACAGATTGGATCAGCCCCAGCATTTT. The V call is TRBV30, the J call TRBJ1-5; D is uncertain. Trimming shortened V by 0 bases and J by 5 bases, and 14 bases separated the two germline ends. CDR3 size: 15 residues. Germline V gives CDR1 GTSNPN, CDR2 SVGIG (reference sequence).

V is TRBV5-8 and J is TRBJ2-7; unclear D gene. Trimming pared 0 bases from V and 5 bases from J, leaving 18 bases between. The CDR3 is made up of 16 amino acids. From germline, CDR1 is SGHTS and CDR2 YDEGEE. CDR3 coding DNA: TGTGCCAGCAGCTTGGCCGCAGGCGAAACCCTCCACGAGCAGTACTTC. The encoded protein is CASSLAAGETLHEQYF.

V and J are TRBV27 and TRBJ1-6; D remains unclear. Trimming stripped 3 bases from V and 13 bases from J, with 13 bases between. The CDR3 length is 13 residues. Per germline, CDR1 MNHEY and CDR2 SMNVEV (reference sequence). The CDR3 DNA reads TGTGCCAGCAGTTTTGTGGCAGACTCCCCCCTCCACTTT. It specifies CASSFVADSPLHF.